The 24 T cell receptor beta chains below were found in one sample sequenced in a study of cytomegalovirus exposure and HLA in healthy donors. The PCR contained 60 Vbeta and 13 Jbeta primers. Profiled with immunoSEQ multiplex PCR; TCRdb holds only in-frame clones, not every one. Of some 70,000 clones listed, roughly 80% are singletons. Sequenced sample: PBMCs. All receptors derive from a male donor in good health and CMV-seropositive.

This clone was counted a few times. The chain carries TRBV15 and TRBJ2-7; D ambiguous. The CDR3 runs 15 residues. In germline, CDR1 is LNHNV, CDR2 YYDKDF (reference sequence). Trimming took off 2 bases at V and 7 bases at J, with 18 bases between the two ends. The CDR3 region is CATSRTYSTPGEQYF. Written as DNA, the CDR3 is TGTGCCACCAGCAGAACGTACTCTACCCCTGGTGAGCAGTACTTC.

The chain recombines TRBV19 with TRBJ1-6, with D perhaps matching TRBD1 (5 bases). Looked up from germline, CDR1 is LNHDA and CDR2 is SQIVND (reference sequence). The germline V and J ends were trimmed by 5 bases and 5 bases, with 16 bases remaining between them. The CDR3 runs to 16 residues. The CDR3 spells CASSFQTDLDNSPLHF. The CDR3 DNA reads as TGTGCCAGTAGTTTCCAGACAGACCTTGATAATTCACCCCTCCACTTT. Full variable domain (outside the CDR3, taken from reference TRBV19 and TRBJ1-6): DGGITQSPKYLFRKEGQNVTLSCEQNLNHDAMYWYRQDPGQGLRLIYYSQIVNDFQKGDIAEGYSVSREKKESFPLTVTSAQKNPTAFYLCASSFQTDLDNSPLHFGNGTRLTVT.

J is TRBJ2-5 and V is TRBV5-4; 8 bases align to TRBD2. Per the germline V gene, CDR1 is SGHNT and CDR2 is YYREEE (reference sequence). V shed 5 bases and J 4 bases; nucleotides not matched to a gene: 10. CDR3 length equals 15 residues. This CDR3 is CASSTDSGVRETQYF. CDR3 bases: TGTGCCAGCAGTACCGATAGCGGGGTACGAGAGACCCAGTACTTC.

In nucleotides, the CDR3 is TGTGCCAGCAGCTTAGAAAGGGACGTAGGGGACAGGCTCTACGAGCAGTACTTC. This translates into CASSLERDVGDRLYEQYF. The chain links TRBV7-3 to TRBJ2-7; 8 nucleotides agree with TRBD1. The V segment lost 2 bases and the J segment 3 bases; nucleotides outside the gene matches: 15. Germline values: CDR1 SGHTA, CDR2 FQGTGA. The CDR3 totals 18 residues.

The chain recombines TRBV4-2 with TRBJ1-6; D not certain. V was pared by 2 bases and J by 4 bases, with 21 bases between. The V gene's germline CDR1 is LGHNA and CDR2 YNFKEQ. The CDR3 contains 19 residues. The CDR3 DNA reads TGTGCCAGCAGCCAATTCCTAAACCCAGAGACTGAGTATAATTCACCCCTCCACTTT. Its protein product is CASSQFLNPETEYNSPLHF.

CDR3 region: CASSLLGDREREKLFF. Here the CDR3 DNA reads TGTGCCAGCAGCTTGTTAGGGGACAGGGAGAGAGAAAAACTGTTTTTT. V is TRBV5-4 and J is TRBJ1-4; 9 bases are a match to TRBD1. The V gene end was trimmed by 1 base and the J gene end by 8 bases; junction bases not matched to a gene: 9. The CDR3 runs to 16 residues. Germline V gene sequence: CDR1 SGHNT, CDR2 YYREEE (reference sequence).

A few counts support this clone. The chain carries TRBV11-2 and TRBJ2-1; a weak D match, TRBD1 (6 bases). V was shortened by 0 bases and J by 12 bases, with 18 bases between the two germline ends. The CDR3 is 15 residues long. Germline V gene data show CDR1 as SGHAT and CDR2 as FQNNGV. CDR3 sequence (DNA): TGTGCCAGCAGCTTAGATCTGGGTCTAGGGGGATGGCAGTTCTTC. It translates to CASSLDLGLGGWQFF. The whole variable domain, filled in from reference TRBV11-2 and TRBJ2-1, reads EAGVAQSPRYKIIEKRQSVAFWCNPISGHATLYWYQQILGQGPKLLIQFQNNGVVDDSQLPKDRFSAERLKGVDSTLKIQPAKLEDSAVYLCASSLDLGLGGWQFFGPGTRLTVL.

V usage is TRBV7-2 and J usage is TRBJ1-1; a possible D gene is TRBD1 (5 bases). Germline V gene sequence: CDR1 SGHTA, CDR2 FQGNSA. V was cut by 2 bases and J by 6 bases, with 13 bases left in between. The CDR3 length is 14 residues. The CDR3 loop is CASSLLSGGAEAFF. As DNA, the CDR3 is TGTGCCAGCAGCTTACTATCGGGGGGGGCTGAAGCTTTCTTT.

This clone was recorded only once. J is TRBJ2-1 and V is TRBV30; 8 positions match TRBD2. Trimming cost V 2 bases and J 8 bases; bases outside gene matches: 8. Germline loops: CDR1 GTSNPN, CDR2 SVGIG (reference sequence). The CDR3 sequence is 14 residues long. CDR3 sequence: CAWSRRGGLDEQFF. CDR3 in DNA: TGTGCCTGGAGTCGCCGGGGGGGCCTCGATGAGCAGTTCTTC.

This chain joins TRBV29-1 and TRBJ1-5; weak D call: TRBD1 (6 bases). V lost 6 bases to trimming and J lost 5 bases, with 14 bases between them. Germline V lookup: CDR1 SQVTM, CDR2 ANQGSEA. This CDR3 is built from 13 residues. The CDR3 nucleotides are TGCAGCGTCTTGGACAGTTATGATCAGCCCCAGCATTTT. Protein: CSVLDSYDQPQHF.

This sequence joins TRBV5-1 and TRBJ2-3, with D possibly being TRBD2 (6 bases). CDR3 length: 16 amino acids. Germline V gene lookup returns CDR1 SGHRS and CDR2 YFSETQ. The V gene lost 4 bases and the J gene lost 1 base, with 16 bases spanning the gap. This CDR3 is CASSPRRALGTDTQYF. The CDR3 nucleotides read TGCGCCAGCAGCCCAAGGAGGGCCCTGGGCACAGATACGCAGTATTTT.

The chain links TRBV11-2 to TRBJ2-7; 7 positions match TRBD1. The V segment lost 5 bases and the J segment 1 base; nucleotides outside the gene matches: 8. This CDR3 contains 15 residues. The germline V gene encodes CDR1 SGHAT and CDR2 FQNNGV. The CDR3 reads CASSDAKDRSYEQYF. In DNA form, the CDR3 reads TGTGCCAGCAGCGATGCCAAGGACAGGTCCTACGAGCAGTACTTC. Based on the CDR3 plus reference TRBV11-2 and TRBJ2-7, the full variable domain is EAGVAQSPRYKIIEKRQSVAFWCNPISGHATLYWYQQILGQGPKLLIQFQNNGVVDDSQLPKDRFSAERLKGVDSTLKIQPAKLEDSAVYLCASSDAKDRSYEQYFGPGTRLTVT.

This chain joins TRBV7-9 and TRBJ1-4; no definite D call. The V gene's germline CDR1 is SEHNR and CDR2 FQNEAQ (reference sequence). The V and J ends lost 1 base and 7 bases respectively, with 13 bases between them. The CDR3 spans 15 residues. This CDR3 reads CASSLGQKFGEKLFF. The CDR3 nucleotides read TGTGCCAGCAGCTTAGGGCAGAAGTTTGGTGAAAAACTGTTTTTT. Full variable domain (missing parts from reference TRBV7-9 and TRBJ1-4): DTGVSQNPRHKITKRGQNVTFRCDPISEHNRLYWYRQTLGQGPEFLTYFQNEAQLEKSRLLSDRFSAERPKGSFSTLEIQRTEQGDSAMYLCASSLGQKFGEKLFFGSGTQLSVL.

V and J are TRBV9 and TRBJ2-7, with a tentative D call TRBD2 (6 bases). Germline assignment: CDR1 SGDLS and CDR2 YYNGEE. The CDR3 sequence is 13 residues long. V shed 3 bases and J shed 4 bases, with 11 bases lying between them. The CDR3 DNA is TGTGCCAGCAGCGACGGGACTGAATACGAGCAGTACTTC. Protein: CASSDGTEYEQYF.

This clone occurred once. The V gene is TRBV2, the J gene TRBJ1-5; 7 bases fit TRBD1. CDR1 SNHLY and CDR2 FYNNEI come from the germline V gene. The CDR3 consists of 12 residues. The trim removed 4 bases at V and 9 bases at J, leaving 3 bases unmatched. The CDR3 protein is CASSVQGGPQHF. CDR3 bases: TGTGCCAGCAGTGTCCAGGGGGGGCCCCAGCATTTT.

This chain connects TRBV6-4 to TRBJ1-1; D is perhaps TRBD1 (6 bases). The V gene lost 0 bases and the J gene lost 0 bases, with 8 bases spanning the gap. Per germline, CDR1 MRHNA and CDR2 SNTAGT. The CDR3 covers 15 residues. The CDR3 region is CASSDSDRLNTEAFF. Here the CDR3 DNA reads TGTGCCAGCAGTGACTCTGACAGGCTGAACACTGAAGCTTTCTTT.

Of note for this clone: Other DNA sequences within the sample encode an identical CDR3. CDR3 in DNA: TGTGCCAGCAGCTTAGAAACAGGGACTAATGAAAAACTGTTTTTT. Its translation: CASSLETGTNEKLFF. The chain has TRBV7-9 and TRBJ1-4; weak D call: TRBD1 (6 bases). This CDR3 contains 15 residues. Trimming left V 1 base short and J 2 bases short, with 8 bases between. The germline CDR1 and CDR2 sequences are SEHNR and FQNEAQ (reference sequence). The full variable domain, in which reference TRBV7-9 and TRBJ1-4 provide the parts outside the CDR3, is DTGVSQNPRHKITKRGQNVTFRCDPISEHNRLYWYRQTLGQGPEFLTYFQNEAQLEKSRLLSDRFSAERPKGSFSTLEIQRTEQGDSAMYLCASSLETGTNEKLFFGSGTQLSVL.

V gene TRBV5-4 combines with J gene TRBJ1-1, with 8 bases lining up with TRBD1. The junction had 10 bases not matched to a gene; V was cut back by 9 bases and J by 0 bases. The CDR3 covers 15 residues. Looked up from germline, CDR1 is SGHNT and CDR2 is YYREEE (reference sequence). The CDR3 DNA is TGTGCCATCTCGCCCCCAGGGGGCATGAACACTGAAGCTTTCTTT. This codes for CAISPPGGMNTEAFF. The entire variable domain, with the rest obtained from reference TRBV5-4 and TRBJ1-1, is as follows: ETGVTQSPTHLIKTRGQQVTLRCSSQSGHNTVSWYQQALGQGPQFIFQYYREEENGRGNFPPRFSGLQFPNYSSELNVNALELDDSALYLCAISPPGGMNTEAFFGQGTRLTVV.

The V and J genes are TRBV5-1 and TRBJ2-1, with a tentative D call TRBD2 (6 bases). Germline V gives CDR1 SGHRS, CDR2 YFSETQ. There are 17 residues in the CDR3. The germline V and J ends were trimmed by 3 bases and 6 bases, with 22 bases remaining between them. This chain's CDR3 is CASSYLGWRGRPNEQFF. The CDR3 DNA follows: TGCGCCAGCAGCTACCTAGGGTGGAGGGGACGCCCCAATGAGCAGTTCTTC.

This rearrangement joins TRBV12-5 to TRBJ1-5; 8 bases are a match to TRBD1. The CDR3 spans 15 residues. Trimming removed 5 bases from V and 2 bases from J; junction bases left unmatched: 5. CDR1 LGHNT and CDR2 FRNRAP come from the germline V gene. CDR3 protein: CASGQGQGGNQPQHF. As DNA, the CDR3 is TGTGCTAGTGGTCAAGGACAGGGAGGCAATCAGCCCCAGCATTTT.

The chain has TRBV27 and TRBJ1-2; 8 nucleotides agree with TRBD1. The CDR3 extends over 16 amino acids. V lost 2 bases to trimming and J lost 7 bases; unmatched junction nucleotides: 12. Germline CDR1 and CDR2: MNHEY and SMNVEV (reference sequence). DNA for the CDR3: TGTGCCAGCAGTTTACGGACCAGGGGGCAGGGGGGTGGCTACACCTTC. This gives the protein CASSLRTRGQGGGYTF.

V and J are TRBV5-1 and TRBJ2-3, with D maybe TRBD2 (5 bases). The CDR3 is 16 residues long. V lost 3 bases to trimming and J lost 1 base, with 15 bases between them. Per germline, CDR1 SGHRS and CDR2 YFSETQ. The CDR3 DNA reads as TGCGCCAGCAGCTCGACAAGCGGTGGGGGCACAGATACGCAGTATTTT. Its protein product is CASSSTSGGGTDTQYF.

The V call is TRBV6-6, the J call TRBJ2-7; no reliable D call. V lost 2 bases and J lost 0, with 8 bases in between. CDR1 and CDR2 (germline): MNHNY, SVGAGI (reference sequence). This CDR3 has 14 amino acids. CDR3 DNA: TGTGCCAGCAGTTACCGTTCAGACTCCTACGAGCAGTACTTC. It specifies CASSYRSDSYEQYF.

Concerning this clone itself: At one end the junction does not follow the germline gene, possibly because of a read error. V gene TRBV9 combines with J gene TRBJ2-7; 12 bases match TRBD2. This CDR3 is 17 amino acids long. Germline CDR1 SGDLS, CDR2 YYNGEE. The CDR3 nucleotides read TGTGCCGGCAGCGTCCATGATAGACTAGCGGGGGCATACGAGCAGTACTTC. Protein sequence: CAGSVHDRLAGAYEQYF.